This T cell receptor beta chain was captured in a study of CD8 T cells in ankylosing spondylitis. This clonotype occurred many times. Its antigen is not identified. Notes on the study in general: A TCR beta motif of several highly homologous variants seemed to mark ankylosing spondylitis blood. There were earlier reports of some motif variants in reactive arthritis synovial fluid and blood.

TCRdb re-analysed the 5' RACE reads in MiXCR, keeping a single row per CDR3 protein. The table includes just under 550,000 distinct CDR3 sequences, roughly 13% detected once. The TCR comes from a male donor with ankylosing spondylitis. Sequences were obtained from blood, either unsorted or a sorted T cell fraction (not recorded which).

Here the CDR3 reads CASRLDPGQDYEQYV. The CDR3 DNA reads TGCGCCAGCAGGCTAGACCCAGGACAAGACTACGAGCAGTACGTC. The genes are TRBV5-1 and TRBJ2-7; perhaps TRBD1 as D (5 bases). The V gene's germline CDR1 is SGHRS and CDR2 YFSETQ. Trimming pared 5 bases from V and 3 bases from J, leaving 18 bases between. The CDR3 length is 15 residues.